This TCR beta chain was observed in a study of blood T cell repertoires in COVID-19. Across the study: Whether acute or convalescent, the COVID-19 samples came from the United States, Italy and Spain. The cDNA or gDNA used as material had been derived from T cells, B-cell-depleted T cells, or PBMCs.

In the source study's methods: Amplification with reference gene primers provided the estimates of nucleated cell counts. Produced via immunoSEQ multiplex PCR; TCRdb's table is partial and in-frame only. V, J and clone size are taken as reported in that table, and D and trimming were inferred from the DNA itself. The table includes around 220,000 clones, 86% detected once. CDR3 length: 13 amino acids. Trimming took 4 bases from V and 1 from J, leaving 8 bases between them. Germline CDR1 SGDLS, CDR2 YYNGEE. The TCR originated in a woman aged 45-60 years with acute or convalescent COVID-19. The specimen sequenced was peripheral blood. The chain carries TRBV9 and TRBJ1-1; D is unresolved. In DNA form, the CDR3 reads TGTGCCAGCAGCTTTGGCCAGAACACTGAAGCTTTCTTT. This codes for CASSFGQNTEAFF. Drawing the rest from reference TRBV9 and TRBJ1-1, the complete variable domain is DSGVTQTPKHLITATGQRVTLRCSPRSGDLSVYWYQQSLDQGLQFLIQYYNGEERAKGNILERFSAQQFPDLHSELNLSSLELGDSALYFCASSFGQNTEAFFGQGTRLTVV.